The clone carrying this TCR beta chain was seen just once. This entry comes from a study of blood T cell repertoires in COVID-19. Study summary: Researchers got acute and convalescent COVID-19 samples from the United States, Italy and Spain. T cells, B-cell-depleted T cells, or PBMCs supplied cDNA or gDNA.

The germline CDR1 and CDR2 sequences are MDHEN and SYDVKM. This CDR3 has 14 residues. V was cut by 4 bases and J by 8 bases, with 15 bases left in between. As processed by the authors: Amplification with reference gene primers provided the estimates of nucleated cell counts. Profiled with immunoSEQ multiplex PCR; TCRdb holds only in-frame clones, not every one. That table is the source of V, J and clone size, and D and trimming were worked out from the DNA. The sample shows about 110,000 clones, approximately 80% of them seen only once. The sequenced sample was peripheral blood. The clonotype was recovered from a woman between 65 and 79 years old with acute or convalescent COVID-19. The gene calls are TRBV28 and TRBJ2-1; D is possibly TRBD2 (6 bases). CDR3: CASSSPIAVDEQFF. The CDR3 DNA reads TGTGCCAGCAGTTCCCCTATAGCGGTCGATGAGCAGTTCTTC.